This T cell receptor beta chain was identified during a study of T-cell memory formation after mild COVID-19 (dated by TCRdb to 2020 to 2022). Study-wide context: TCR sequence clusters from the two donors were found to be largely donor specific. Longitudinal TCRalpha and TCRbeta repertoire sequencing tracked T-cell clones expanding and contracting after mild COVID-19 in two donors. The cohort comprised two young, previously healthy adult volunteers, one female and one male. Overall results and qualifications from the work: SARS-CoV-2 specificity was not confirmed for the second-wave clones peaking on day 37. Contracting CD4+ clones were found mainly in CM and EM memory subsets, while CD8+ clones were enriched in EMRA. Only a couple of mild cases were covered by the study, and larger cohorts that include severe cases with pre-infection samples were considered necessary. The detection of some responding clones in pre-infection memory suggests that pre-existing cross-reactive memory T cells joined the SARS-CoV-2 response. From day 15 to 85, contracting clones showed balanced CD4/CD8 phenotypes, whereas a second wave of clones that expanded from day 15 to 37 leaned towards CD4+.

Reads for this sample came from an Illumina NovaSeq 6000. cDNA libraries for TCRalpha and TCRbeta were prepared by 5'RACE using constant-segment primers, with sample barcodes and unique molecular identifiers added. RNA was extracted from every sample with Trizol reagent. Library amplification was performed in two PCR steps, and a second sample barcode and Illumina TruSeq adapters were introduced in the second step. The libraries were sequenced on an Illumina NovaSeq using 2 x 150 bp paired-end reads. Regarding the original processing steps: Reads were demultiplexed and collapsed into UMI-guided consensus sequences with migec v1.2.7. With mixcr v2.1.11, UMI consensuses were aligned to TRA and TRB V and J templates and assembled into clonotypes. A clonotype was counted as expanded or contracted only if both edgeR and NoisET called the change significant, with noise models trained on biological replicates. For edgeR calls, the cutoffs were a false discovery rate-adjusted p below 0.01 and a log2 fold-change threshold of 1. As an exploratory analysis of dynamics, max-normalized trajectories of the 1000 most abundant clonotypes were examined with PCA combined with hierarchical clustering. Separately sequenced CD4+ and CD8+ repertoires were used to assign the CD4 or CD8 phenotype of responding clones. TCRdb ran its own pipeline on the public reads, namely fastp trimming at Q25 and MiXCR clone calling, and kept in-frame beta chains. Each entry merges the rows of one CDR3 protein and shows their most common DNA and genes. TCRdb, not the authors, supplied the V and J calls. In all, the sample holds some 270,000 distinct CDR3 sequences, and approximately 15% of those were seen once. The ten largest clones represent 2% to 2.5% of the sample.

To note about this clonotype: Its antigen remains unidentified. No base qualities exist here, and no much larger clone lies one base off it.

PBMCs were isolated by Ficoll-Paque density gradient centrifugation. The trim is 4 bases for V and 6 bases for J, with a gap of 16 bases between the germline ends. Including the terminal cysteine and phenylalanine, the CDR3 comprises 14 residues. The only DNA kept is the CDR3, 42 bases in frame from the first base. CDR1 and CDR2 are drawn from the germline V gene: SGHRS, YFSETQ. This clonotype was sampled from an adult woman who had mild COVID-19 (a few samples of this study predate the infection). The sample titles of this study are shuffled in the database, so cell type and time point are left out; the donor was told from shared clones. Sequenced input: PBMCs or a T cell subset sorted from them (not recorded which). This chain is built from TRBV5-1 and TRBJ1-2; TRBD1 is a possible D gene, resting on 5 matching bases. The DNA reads TGCGCCAGCAGCCCGATGACAGCACTCGATGGCTACACCTTC. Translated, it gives CASSPMTALDGYTF. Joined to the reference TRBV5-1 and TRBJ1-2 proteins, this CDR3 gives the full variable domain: KAGVTQTPRYLIKTRGQQVTLSCSPISGHRSVSWYQQTPGQGLQFLFEYFSETQRNKGNFPGRFSGRQFSNSRSEMNVSTLELGDSALYLCASSPMTALDGYTFGSGTRLTVV.